The rows below give T cell receptor beta chains drawn from one sample of a study of T cells after yellow fever vaccination. TCRdb reprocessed the 5' RACE reads with MiXCR, giving one entry per CDR3 protein. The sample consists of about 63,000 distinct CDR3 sequences, less than 8.5% of them appearing once. The starting material was CD8+ T cells sorted from PBMCs, obtained 15 days after the yellow fever booster vaccination. The receptors were sampled from a man aged 25-45 years who received the YFV17D yellow fever vaccine. Both conserved end residues are part of each CDR3. Fields, in order: V gene, J gene, D gene, clone size, CDR3 protein, CDR3 DNA. A D gene is named only where the DNA matches it firmly. Part of the rows lack a size; the others show once, few, many or a class for expanded clones.

V gene: TRBV5-1
J gene: TRBJ2-2
D gene: TRBD2
clone size: many
CDR3 protein: CASSQSPAGGDTGELFF
CDR3 DNA: TGCGCCAGCAGCCAGTCCCCAGCGGGAGGGGACACCGGGGAGCTGTTTTTT

V gene: TRBV25-1
J gene: TRBJ2-1
D gene: NA
clone size: few
CDR3 protein: CASSEGGAGDEQFF
CDR3 DNA: TGTGCCAGCAGTGAGGGGGGCGCGGGCGATGAGCAGTTCTTC

V gene: TRBV27
J gene: TRBJ2-1
D gene: TRBD1
clone size: NA
CDR3 protein: CASRSPGGFNEQFF
CDR3 DNA: TGTGCCAGCAGGTCCCCAGGGGGCTTTAATGAGCAGTTCTTC

V gene: TRBV6-2/TRBV6-3
J gene: TRBJ2-2
D gene: NA
clone size: many
CDR3 protein: CASSPDASAGELFF
CDR3 DNA: TGTGCCAGCTCCCCAGACGCGTCGGCCGGGGAGCTGTTTTTT

V gene: TRBV20-1
J gene: TRBJ2-7
D gene: NA
clone size: NA
CDR3 protein: CSARGETGYEQYF
CDR3 DNA: TGCAGTGCTAGAGGTGAGACAGGCTACGAGCAGTACTTC

V gene: TRBV4-3
J gene: TRBJ2-1
D gene: NA
clone size: many
CDR3 protein: CASSQDPFPDRYNEQFF
CDR3 DNA: TGCGCCAGCAGCCAAGATCCGTTCCCCGACCGCTACAATGAGCAGTTCTTC

V gene: TRBV6-5
J gene: TRBJ2-3
D gene: TRBD1
clone size: many
CDR3 protein: CASSYLGRGLTDTQYF
CDR3 DNA: TGTGCCAGCAGTTACTTGGGCAGGGGGTTAACAGATACGCAGTATTTT

V gene: TRBV12-3/TRBV12-4
J gene: TRBJ2-1
D gene: NA
clone size: many
CDR3 protein: CASSVGESYNEQFF
CDR3 DNA: TGTGCCAGCAGCGTGGGGGAGTCCTACAATGAGCAGTTCTTC

V gene: TRBV7-9
J gene: TRBJ2-3
D gene: NA
clone size: many
CDR3 protein: CASSLELGEDTQYF
CDR3 DNA: TGTGCCAGCAGCTTAGAGTTGGGCGAAGATACGCAGTATTTT

V gene: TRBV5-1
J gene: TRBJ2-1
D gene: TRBD2
clone size: many
CDR3 protein: CASRPFTSGGNEQFF
CDR3 DNA: TGCGCCAGCAGACCTTTTACTAGCGGGGGGAATGAGCAGTTCTTC

V gene: TRBV5-4
J gene: TRBJ1-4
D gene: TRBD1
clone size: many
CDR3 protein: CASSWTGGVNEKLFF
CDR3 DNA: TGTGCCAGCAGCTGGACAGGGGGCGTTAATGAAAAACTGTTTTTT